These 10 T cell receptor beta chains were sequenced from one sample in a study of blood T cell repertoires in COVID-19. Sequencing was performed with immunoSEQ multiplex PCR; in TCRdb, only in-frame clones are kept and a portion is missing. Here the sample spans over 200,000 clones, about 80% being singletons. The sample comprised PBMCs or T cells enriched from blood (not recorded which). The receptors derive from a man in his forties or fifties who had recovered from COVID-19.

Only one count was recorded for this clone. The genes are TRBV14 and TRBJ1-2, with TRBD1 matching 10 bases. The CDR3 extends over 16 amino acids. V lost 4 bases, J lost 4 bases, and 9 bases stayed unmatched. From germline, CDR1 is SGHDN and CDR2 FVKESK. As DNA, the CDR3 is TGTGCCAGCAGCCGCGCCGGGACAGGGGACCGCTATGGCTACACCTTC. Protein sequence: CASSRAGTGDRYGYTF.

This clone was seen many times. This chain's CDR3 is CAISDSGNTIYF. The CDR3 DNA reads as TGTGCCATCAGTGATAGTGGAAACACCATATATTTT. The chain has TRBV10-3 and TRBJ1-3, with D unclear. The V gene lost 3 bases and the J gene lost 3 bases, with 3 bases spanning the gap. This CDR3 contains 12 residues. Germline V gene sequence: CDR1 ENHRY, CDR2 SYGVKD.

The V call is TRBV18, the J call TRBJ1-5, with 8 positions matching TRBD1. Germline values: CDR1 KGHSH, CDR2 LQKENI. After removal of 3 bases from V and 8 bases from J, the junction contained 6 bases not matched to a gene. The CDR3 is 14 residues long. The CDR3 DNA is TGTGCCAGCTCACCCGGACAGGGCCGGGAGCCCCAGCATTTT. It translates to CASSPGQGREPQHF.

V and J are TRBV6-6 and TRBJ1-2; D gene ambiguous. Germline lookup yields CDR1 MNHNY and CDR2 SVGAGI (reference sequence). Between the trimmed V and J ends, which lost 8 bases and 6 bases, there was a span of 22 bases. The CDR3 contains 15 residues. The CDR3 region is CASASTKGGEDGYTF. In DNA, the CDR3 is TGTGCCAGCGCCTCAACCAAAGGAGGTGAGGATGGCTACACCTTC.

The DNA for the CDR3 is TGTGCCAGCAGCCCGGGCGGACTTGACATTCAGTACTTC. Encoded protein: CASSPGGLDIQYF. The chain combines TRBV28 with TRBJ2-4; possibly TRBD2 for D (5 bases). Germline loops: CDR1 MDHEN, CDR2 SYDVKM. CDR3 size: 13 residues. V gave up 6 bases and J gave up 8 bases, with 14 bases separating them.

V is TRBV5-1 and J is TRBJ2-1; D gene uncertain. The germline V and J ends were trimmed by 0 bases and 7 bases, with 11 bases remaining between them. Germline V gene lookup returns CDR1 SGHRS and CDR2 YFSETQ. This CDR3 has 14 amino acids. The chain's CDR3 is CASSLGYTGNEQFF. CDR3 coding DNA: TGCGCCAGCAGCTTGGGGTATACCGGGAATGAGCAGTTCTTC. The full variable domain, with the rest looked up from reference TRBV5-1 and TRBJ2-1, is KAGVTQTPRYLIKTRGQQVTLSCSPISGHRSVSWYQQTPGQGLQFLFEYFSETQRNKGNFPGRFSGRQFSNSRSEMNVSTLELGDSALYLCASSLGYTGNEQFFGPGTRLTVL.

The chain employs TRBV4-3 and TRBJ2-7; TRBD2 matches at 11 bases. This CDR3 is built from 16 residues. Germline V gives CDR1 LGHNA, CDR2 YSLEER. With 4 bases clipped from V and 6 bases from J, the junction kept 11 bases outside the gene matches. CDR3 nucleotide sequence: TGCGCCAGCAGCCGCGCGGGCTTAGCGGGGGGGCGCGAGCAGTACTTC. Protein sequence: CASSRAGLAGGREQYF.

This clone was recorded only once. The rearrangement joins TRBV3-1 (or the pseudogene TRBV3-2) to TRBJ2-5; 7 nucleotides line up with TRBD1. V gave up 4 bases and J gave up 1 base; unmatched junction bases: 3. The CDR3 totals 14 residues. CDR1 LGHDT and CDR2 YNNKEL come from the germline V gene (reference sequence). The CDR3 sequence is CASSPGQSQETQYF. As DNA, the CDR3 is TGTGCCAGCAGCCCGGGACAGAGCCAAGAGACCCAGTACTTC.

V is TRBV28 and J is TRBJ1-4; D uncertain. V was pared by 5 bases and J by 5 bases, with 18 bases between. Germline V gene lookup returns CDR1 MDHEN and CDR2 SYDVKM. CDR3 length: 16 amino acids. The CDR3 region is CASSPGGGRRNEKLFF. CDR3 DNA: TGTGCCAGCAGTCCTGGAGGAGGAAGGAGGAATGAAAAACTGTTTTTT.

This chain joins TRBV12-1 and TRBJ1-3; TRBD1 was called by the table and not checked on the DNA. TRBV12-1 is a documented pseudogene. The CDR3 spans 22 residues. CDR3 residues: CASSFAENSRGASRPWGNTIYF. Here the CDR3 DNA reads TGTGCCAGCAGCTTTGCCGAGAATTCCAGGGGCGCATCCCGACCGTGGGGAAACACCATATATTTT.